This TCR beta chain was sequenced during a study of memory CD4+ T cells and cytomegalovirus serostatus. General study points: About 40% of the roughly 160 known CMV-associated TCRbeta sequences appeared in CD4+ memory.

Original handling: After removing out-of-frame reads, over 2 million distinct TCRbeta sequences remained. TCRdb keeps only in-frame clones here, not all; method: immunoSEQ multiplex PCR. From that table come the V and J calls and clone size; the DNA was used to work out D and trimming. The sample has about 61,000 clones, about 81% seen once; the top ten hold nearly 0.9%. The sort gate was single viable CD3+CD4+CD8-CD45RO+ cells for memory CD4+ T cells. CMV serostatus came from serum IgG against pp150, pp28, p38, p52. The table lists this clone with a count of one. Its matching antigen is unknown. The trim removed 6 bases at V and 4 bases at J, leaving 8 bases unmatched. Germline V gene lookup returns CDR1 MNHNY and CDR2 SVGAGI (reference sequence). The CDR3 extends over 15 amino acids.

The chain carries TRBV6-6 and TRBJ2-3; 9 bases map to TRBD1. This receptor was identified in an adult in good health and CMV-seronegative. Sequencing was performed on memory CD4+ T cells from blood. The CDR3 protein is CASSTRDRDPDTQYF. As DNA, the CDR3 is TGTGCCAGCAGCACGCGGGACAGGGATCCAGATACGCAGTATTTT.